The 14 T cell receptor beta chains below come from one sample, sequenced in a study of T cell clusters in autoimmune cytopenias. TRB rearrangements were amplified by touch-down multiplex PCR with mixed TRB-A/B primers. TCRdb reanalyzed the multiplex PCR reads, giving one entry per CDR3 protein sequence and no DNA. Listed are 6,000 to 7,000 distinct CDR3 sequences; less than 35% falls within the top ten. Each sample's input was roughly 230 ng genomic DNA, roughly 40,000 genome equivalents. The data were also submitted as part of a second study, on T cell repertoires in aging, cancer and after chemotherapy.

What was sequenced was peripheral blood. These receptors were collected from a human donor in good health.

V is TRBV29-1 and J is TRBJ1-2. CDR1 is SQVTM, CDR2 ANQGSEA, per germline. The CDR3 length is 12 residues. CDR3 amino acids: CSVQRINYGYTF. Full variable domain (outside the CDR3, taken from reference TRBV29-1 and TRBJ1-2): SAVISQKPSRDICQRGTSLTIQCQVDSQVTMMFWYRQQPGQSLTLIATANQGSEATYESGFVIDKFPISRPNLTFSTLTVSNMSPEDSSIYLCSVQRINYGYTFGSGTRLTVV.

The chain combines TRBV6-5 with TRBJ2-7; TCRdb reports TRBD2, a call that lacks DNA to check it against. The V gene's germline CDR1 is MNHEY and CDR2 SVGAGI. The CDR3 runs to 12 residues. The CDR3 region is CASNARGSEQYF.

Here the CDR3 reads CASRNGISGNTIYF. This rearrangement joins TRBV7-2 to TRBJ1-3. This CDR3 comprises 14 residues. The V gene's germline CDR1 is SGHTA and CDR2 FQGNSA.

The rearrangement uses TRBV21-1 and TRBJ2-7; TCRdb's D call, TRBD2, is unchecked because there is no DNA. TRBV21-1 is recorded as a pseudogene. The CDR3 consists of 13 residues. CDR3 region: CASSDYRSYEQYF.

The chain couples TRBV19 to TRBJ1-2; TCRdb picks TRBD1, but there is no DNA to check that call. Germline assignment: CDR1 LNHDA and CDR2 SQIVND (reference sequence). CDR3 length: 15 residues. CDR3 sequence: CASSMGYAGENGYTF.

By frequency, this clonotype registers medium-sized (0.01 to 0.1%). The chain combines TRBV19 with TRBJ2-5; TCRdb lists TRBD1, though no DNA is available to test this call. This CDR3 contains 16 residues. Germline CDR1 is LNHDA and CDR2 is SQIVND (reference sequence). CDR3: CASSTHPGQGEETQYF.

By frequency, this clonotype registers medium-sized. The chain links TRBV29-1 to TRBJ2-7; TCRdb calls TRBD1, which cannot be checked without DNA. In germline, CDR1 is SQVTM, CDR2 ANQGSEA. The CDR3 totals 12 residues. The CDR3 reads CSVGTGSYEQYF.

This clonotype is medium-sized by frequency. CDR3 loop: CSGATANYGYTF. The chain combines TRBV29-1 with TRBJ1-2. The CDR3 runs 12 residues. The germline V gene has CDR1 SQVTM and CDR2 ANQGSEA. Full variable domain (missing parts from reference TRBV29-1 and TRBJ1-2): SAVISQKPSRDICQRGTSLTIQCQVDSQVTMMFWYRQQPGQSLTLIATANQGSEATYESGFVIDKFPISRPNLTFSTLTVSNMSPEDSSIYLCSGATANYGYTFGSGTRLTVV.

The genes are TRBV6-5 and TRBJ1-4. The CDR3 contains 14 residues. Germline V gene sequence: CDR1 MNHEY, CDR2 SVGAGI. CDR3: CASRNHAKNEKLFF.

The chain is built from TRBV27 and TRBJ2-7; the D call of TRBD2 rests on TCRdb alone, since no DNA is present to check it. This CDR3 comprises 15 residues. CDR1 is MNHEY and CDR2 is SMNVEV in the germline V gene (reference sequence). CDR3: CASSLIGLAPYEQYF.

The rearrangement uses TRBV6-1 and TRBJ2-3; lacking DNA, the TRBD2 call made by TCRdb goes unchecked. Looked up from germline, CDR1 is MNHNS and CDR2 is SASEGT. This CDR3 has 15 amino acids. The CDR3 protein is CASSLTSGSPDTQYF.

This clonotype ranks as medium-sized in terms of frequency. The chain has TRBV19 and TRBJ2-3. This CDR3 comprises 16 residues. The V gene's germline CDR1 is LNHDA and CDR2 SQIVND (reference sequence). This chain's CDR3 is CASSLRRVMGTDTQYF.

The chain carries TRBV6-6 and TRBJ2-2; no DNA is available, so the TRBD1 call from TCRdb remains unchecked. Germline CDR1 MNHNY, CDR2 SVGAGI (reference sequence). This CDR3 is built from 13 residues. The CDR3 loop reads CASSYLGPGELFF.

The chain combines TRBV6-4 with TRBJ2-3; the D gene TCRdb calls, TRBD2, cannot be checked with no DNA. Germline-derived CDR1 and CDR2 are MRHNA and SNTAGT. This CDR3 has 14 residues. CDR3: CASSDLAGADTQYF.